These 12 T cell receptor beta chains originate from one sample sequenced in a study of PD-1 blockade in classical Hodgkin lymphoma. TCRdb's table, derived via immunoSEQ multiplex PCR, lists solely in-frame clones and lacks some. The table lists 15,000 to 20,000 clones, 75% to 85% of them singletons. Noted time point: cycle 4 day 1 (C4D1), after more than five weeks of nivolumab. Every one of the patients relapsed after autologous stem cell transplantation (brentuximab vedotin exposure was variable). The sample consisted of peripheral blood mononuclear cells (PBMCs), taken before the fourth cycle of nivolumab. The receptors were sampled from a human donor with classical Hodgkin lymphoma.

For the CDR3, the DNA is TGTGCCAGCAACGTTTACACTGAAGCTTTCTTT. Its protein product is CASNVYTEAFF. The gene calls are TRBV2 and TRBJ1-1; D call uncertain. The CDR3 sequence is 11 residues long. The germline V gene has CDR1 SNHLY and CDR2 FYNNEI. Trimming took off 7 bases at V and 3 bases at J, with 6 bases between the two ends.

The chain is built from TRBV4-1 and TRBJ2-3; D possibly corresponds to TRBD1 (7 bases). The CDR3 runs to 16 residues. Looked up from germline, CDR1 is MGHRA and CDR2 is YSYEKL. V lost 7 bases and J lost 0, with 17 bases in between. DNA of the CDR3: TGCGCCAGCACCCCAGGGGGGCTAGGCAGCACAGATACGCAGTATTTT. Its translation: CASTPGGLGSTDTQYF.

The V call is TRBV28, the J call TRBJ1-3; unclear D gene. Germline V gene lookup returns CDR1 MDHEN and CDR2 SYDVKM. The V gene lost 4 bases and the J gene lost 4 bases, with 20 bases spanning the gap. The CDR3 is 17 amino acids. The CDR3: CASSSQRWSLGGNTIYF. The CDR3 region has the DNA TGTGCCAGCAGTTCACAAAGATGGTCGCTGGGGGGAAACACCATATATTTT.

J is TRBJ2-3 and V is TRBV6-4; the D is unclear. Trimming shortened V by 2 bases and J by 6 bases, and 9 bases separated the two germline ends. This CDR3 region has 13 residues. The germline V gene encodes CDR1 MRHNA and CDR2 SNTAGT. The CDR3 DNA sequence: TGTGCCAGCAGTGACGATGGTGGGGATACGCAGTATTTT. This translates into CASSDDGGDTQYF.

The V gene is TRBV2, the J gene TRBJ2-2; D gene uncertain. There are 16 residues in the CDR3. The ends were cut back, 6 bases at V and 0 bases at J, with 14 bases in the middle. The V gene's germline CDR1 is SNHLY and CDR2 FYNNEI. The CDR3 loop reads CASSLGQTTNTGELFF. The CDR3 region has the DNA TGTGCCAGCAGCCTAGGTCAAACCACGAACACCGGGGAGCTGTTTTTT.

The table lists this clone with a few counts. This chain links TRBV30 with TRBJ1-1; D unclear. There are 13 residues in the CDR3. The V gene lost 0 bases and the J gene lost 1 base, with 6 bases spanning the gap. From germline, CDR1 is GTSNPN and CDR2 SVGIG (reference sequence). CDR3: CAWSVYRNTEAFF. The CDR3 DNA follows: TGTGCCTGGAGTGTATACAGGAACACTGAAGCTTTCTTT.

The chain is built from TRBV28 and TRBJ2-3; a weak D match, TRBD2 (6 bases). Per germline, CDR1 MDHEN and CDR2 SYDVKM. This CDR3 region has 16 residues. The germline V and J ends were trimmed by 4 bases and 0 bases, with 14 bases remaining between them. The CDR3, as DNA: TGTGCCAGCAGTTCCCTTCCGGGGACTAGCACAGATACGCAGTATTTT. Residues: CASSSLPGTSTDTQYF. The full variable domain, rest sourced from reference TRBV28 and TRBJ2-3, is DVKVTQSSRYLVKRTGEKVFLECVQDMDHENMFWYRQDPGLGLRLIYFSYDVKMKEKGDIPEGYSVSREKKERFSLILESASTNQTSMYLCASSSLPGTSTDTQYFGPGTRLTVL.

This chain connects TRBV2 to TRBJ1-6, with D hard to call. The germline V gene encodes CDR1 SNHLY and CDR2 FYNNEI. Trimming took off 2 bases at V and 6 bases at J, with 11 bases between the two ends. The CDR3 spans 15 residues. CDR3 sequence reads: CASSETLGPNSPLHF. The CDR3 DNA sequence: TGTGCCAGCAGTGAAACCCTGGGCCCTAATTCACCCCTCCACTTT.

This chain uses TRBV19 with TRBJ2-1; D remains unclear. Trimming cost V 3 bases and J 8 bases, with 11 bases left between them. The CDR3 spans 13 residues. Germline-derived CDR1 and CDR2 are LNHDA and SQIVND (reference sequence). CDR3 protein: CASSIPPLHEQFF. The CDR3 region has the DNA TGTGCCAGTAGTATCCCCCCCTTGCATGAGCAGTTCTTC.

The genes are TRBV29-1 and TRBJ2-1, with 13 bases aligning to TRBD2. Germline V gene lookup returns CDR1 SQVTM and CDR2 ANQGSEA. V gave up 7 bases and J gave up 11 bases; unmatched junction bases: 11. This CDR3 spans 14 amino acids. The CDR3 region is CSAPGLAGRRQQFF. The CDR3 DNA follows: TGCAGCGCCCCGGGACTAGCGGGACGGCGGCAGCAGTTCTTC.

V and J are TRBV27 and TRBJ2-3; D remains ambiguous. V lost 5 bases and J 0 bases, leaving 9 bases between the germline ends. Germline CDR1 MNHEY, CDR2 SMNVEV (reference sequence). The CDR3 has 14 residues. CDR3 DNA: TGTGCCAGCAGTGAGGTTCCCAGCACAGATACGCAGTATTTT. Translating gives CASSEVPSTDTQYF.

The V gene is TRBV28, the J gene TRBJ1-5; 7 bases fit TRBD1. This CDR3 is built from 13 residues. Losses at the gene ends were 6 bases for V and 3 bases for J; bases not matched to a gene: 2. The germline V gene encodes CDR1 MDHEN and CDR2 SYDVKM. CDR3 DNA: TGTGCCAGCAGAGGACAGGTCAATCAGCCCCAGCATTTT. Protein sequence: CASRGQVNQPQHF.